Presented here are 18 T cell receptor beta chains from one specimen sequenced in a study of T cell repertoires in cytomegalovirus infection. No antigen is known for these receptors. Using its own MiXCR run on the reads, TCRdb lists one record per CDR3 protein. Here the sample spans more than 250,000 distinct CDR3 sequences, about 25% being singletons. The source material was cultured PBMCs, sampled from culture after CMV antigen stimulation. These receptor sequences come from a human donor in good health (CMV status not recorded). Some clones in this sample may be carry-over from other donors' samples.

This clonotype was counted between two and nine times. The V call is TRBV7-2, the J call TRBJ1-2; D gene uncertain. Germline CDR1 is SGHTA and CDR2 is FQGNSA. Trimming left V 4 bases short and J 0 bases short, with 12 bases between. This CDR3 region has 15 residues. The CDR3 reads CASSSRAAPNYGYTF. The CDR3 nucleotides are TGTGCCAGCAGCTCTCGGGCAGCGCCTAACTATGGCTACACCTTC.

The table lists this clonotype with a count of one. V gene TRBV6-6 combines with J gene TRBJ1-4; 8 positions match TRBD1. Germline CDR1 and CDR2: MNHNY and SVGAGI (reference sequence). This CDR3 contains 11 residues. Trimming cost V 5 bases and J 15 bases; bases outside gene matches: 5. CDR3 bases: TGTGCCAGCAGTGGACAGGGAAAGATGTTTTTT. Protein product: CASSGQGKMFF.

This clonotype was seen repeatedly, ten times or more. The rearrangement links TRBV12-3 or TRBV12-4 to TRBJ2-7, with 9 bases matching TRBD1. The CDR3 covers 16 residues. J lost 2 bases, V lost 0 bases, and 5 bases had no gene match. CDR3 nucleotide sequence: TGTGCCAGCAGTTTAGCGCTGGGACAGGGACCCTACGAGCAGTACTTC. Amino acid sequence: CASSLALGQGPYEQYF.

Many counts were recorded for this clonotype. V usage is TRBV7-2 and J usage is TRBJ2-7; D is ambiguous. Germline CDR1 and CDR2: SGHTA and FQGNSA. Trimming stripped 8 bases from V and 1 base from J, with 12 bases between. The CDR3 extends over 13 amino acids. The CDR3 here is CASCRPGSYEQYF. The CDR3 nucleotides are TGTGCCAGCTGTCGCCCCGGGTCCTACGAGCAGTACTTC.

This clonotype was picked up a small number of times. This chain connects TRBV3-1 to TRBJ1-2; 7 positions agree with TRBD1. J gave up 0 bases and V 3 bases, and 4 bases lay outside the gene matches. This CDR3 comprises 15 residues. Looked up from germline, CDR1 is LGHDT and CDR2 is YNNKEL (reference sequence). CDR3 sequence: CASSHWTGANYGYTF. In nucleotides, the CDR3 is TGTGCCAGCAGCCACTGGACAGGAGCTAACTATGGCTACACCTTC.

This clonotype was detected only a few times. The chain joins TRBV10-3 to TRBJ2-5, with a tentative D call TRBD2 (6 bases). In germline, CDR1 is ENHRY, CDR2 SYGVKD. The V and J ends lost 6 bases and 3 bases respectively, with 11 bases between them. The CDR3 contains 13 residues. The CDR3 DNA reads TGTGCCATCAGGGAAGGAGGGGAAGAGACCCAGTACTTC. Translated, it gives CAIREGGEETQYF.

This clonotype was detected ten times or more. This rearrangement joins TRBV7-2 to TRBJ2-7, with TRBD2 matching over 10 bases. The germline V gene encodes CDR1 SGHTA and CDR2 FQGNSA. After removal of 2 bases from V and 3 bases from J, the junction contained 4 bases not matched to a gene. The CDR3 spans 15 residues. DNA for the CDR3: TGTGCCAGCAGCTTAAGGGCTAGCGGGAGCTACGAGCAGTACTTC. Its translation: CASSLRASGSYEQYF.

The gene calls are TRBV30 and TRBJ2-3; D call uncertain. CDR1 GTSNPN and CDR2 SVGIG come from the germline V gene (reference sequence). Trimming left V 0 bases short and J 3 bases short, with 7 bases between. The CDR3 spans 13 residues. The CDR3, as DNA: TGTGCCTGGAGTGTAGGCAGAACAGATACGCAGTATTTT. Translated: CAWSVGRTDTQYF.

The sample holds many counts of this clonotype. CDR3 DNA sequence: TGTGCCAGCAGCCCTGAACACAGGGCGGTATCCTACGAGCAGTACTTC. Translated: CASSPEHRAVSYEQYF. The chain has TRBV7-2 and TRBJ2-7, with TRBD1 as a possible D gene (6 bases). Germline loops: CDR1 SGHTA, CDR2 FQGNSA. Trimming stripped 5 bases from V and 1 base from J, with 18 bases between. The length of the CDR3 is 16 residues.

This clonotype was recorded a few times. J is TRBJ1-5 and V is TRBV2; 9 bases map to TRBD1. V lost 4 bases and J lost 5; bases outside the gene matches: 6. The length of the CDR3 is 15 residues. Germline V gene lookup returns CDR1 SNHLY and CDR2 FYNNEI. CDR3 amino acids: CASSGDRGWYQPQHF. CDR3 DNA sequence: TGTGCCAGCAGTGGAGACAGGGGGTGGTATCAGCCCCAGCATTTT.

Ten or more counts support this clonotype. The CDR3 sequence: CASSLATAKEGGAFF. CDR3 in DNA: TGTGCCAGCAGCTTAGCCACAGCAAAGGAGGGGGGAGCTTTCTTT. This chain uses TRBV7-2 with TRBJ1-1, with D tentatively TRBD1 (6 bases). The germline V and J ends were trimmed by 0 bases and 10 bases, with 18 bases remaining between them. Germline assignment: CDR1 SGHTA and CDR2 FQGNSA. The CDR3 sequence is 15 residues long.

DNA of the CDR3: TGTGCCAGCAAACCTGCCGGGACCGATAATTCACCCCTCCACTTT. Protein sequence: CASKPAGTDNSPLHF. The chain couples TRBV28 to TRBJ1-6; D possibly corresponds to TRBD1 (5 bases). This CDR3 contains 15 residues. V lost 7 bases, J lost 5 bases, and 15 bases lay in between. The germline V gene encodes CDR1 MDHEN and CDR2 SYDVKM.

This clonotype was recorded only once. CDR3 DNA sequence: TGTGCCAGCAGACCGACAGGGACTAGTACCCACGAGCAGTACTTC. Translated, it gives CASRPTGTSTHEQYF. The chain recombines TRBV6-2 or TRBV6-3 with TRBJ2-7; a weak D match, TRBD2 (8 bases). CDR1 is MNHEY, CDR2 SVGEGT, per germline. V lost 6 bases and J lost 5, with 20 bases in between. The CDR3 runs to 15 residues.

This clonotype was seen ten or more times. The chain uses TRBV7-2 and TRBJ2-7; D call uncertain. The V gene lost 3 bases and the J gene lost 2 bases, with 14 bases spanning the gap. Germline CDR1 reads SGHTA; CDR2 reads FQGNSA. The CDR3 extends over 15 amino acids. The CDR3 is CASSLTSTPTYEQYF. The CDR3 DNA reads as TGTGCCAGCAGCTTGACCTCCACTCCTACCTACGAGCAGTACTTC.

The genes are TRBV2 and TRBJ2-1; 7 nucleotides align to TRBD1. CDR1 and CDR2 (germline): SNHLY, FYNNEI. With 6 bases clipped from V and 6 bases from J, the junction kept 8 bases outside the gene matches. The CDR3 loop spans 14 amino acids. CDR3 amino acids: CASRTTRDSNEQFF. The CDR3 nucleotides are TGTGCCAGCAGGACCACCCGGGACAGCAATGAGCAGTTCTTC.

The rearrangement links TRBV19 to TRBJ2-2, with 8 bases that match TRBD1. CDR1 is LNHDA and CDR2 is SQIVND in the germline V gene (reference sequence). This CDR3 is 15 amino acids long. J lost 4 bases, V lost 2 bases, and 3 bases had no gene match. This CDR3 reads CASSISGGGTGELFF. CDR3 nucleotide sequence: TGTGCCAGTAGTATATCAGGGGGCGGCACCGGGGAGCTGTTTTTT. Complete variable domain (other parts from reference TRBV19 and TRBJ2-2): DGGITQSPKYLFRKEGQNVTLSCEQNLNHDAMYWYRQDPGQGLRLIYYSQIVNDFQKGDIAEGYSVSREKKESFPLTVTSAQKNPTAFYLCASSISGGGTGELFFGEGSRLTVL.

The V and J genes are TRBV7-2 and TRBJ1-5, with D unclear. The CDR3 has 16 amino acids. CDR1 SGHTA and CDR2 FQGNSA come from the germline V gene. V was shortened by 2 bases and J by 0 bases, with 11 bases between the two germline ends. In DNA form, the CDR3 reads TGTGCCAGCAGCTTAAATGTGCCGGTTAGCAATCAGCCCCAGCATTTT. It specifies CASSLNVPVSNQPQHF.

There are many counts of this clonotype. The gene calls are TRBV6-5 and TRBJ2-7; D is unresolved. The CDR3 contains 16 residues. V lost 2 bases, J lost 0 bases, and 14 bases lay in between. In germline, CDR1 is MNHEY, CDR2 SVGAGI. CDR3 DNA: TGTGCCAGCAGTTACACGACACCCCGGAGCTCCTACGAGCAGTACTTC. Its translation is CASSYTTPRSSYEQYF.